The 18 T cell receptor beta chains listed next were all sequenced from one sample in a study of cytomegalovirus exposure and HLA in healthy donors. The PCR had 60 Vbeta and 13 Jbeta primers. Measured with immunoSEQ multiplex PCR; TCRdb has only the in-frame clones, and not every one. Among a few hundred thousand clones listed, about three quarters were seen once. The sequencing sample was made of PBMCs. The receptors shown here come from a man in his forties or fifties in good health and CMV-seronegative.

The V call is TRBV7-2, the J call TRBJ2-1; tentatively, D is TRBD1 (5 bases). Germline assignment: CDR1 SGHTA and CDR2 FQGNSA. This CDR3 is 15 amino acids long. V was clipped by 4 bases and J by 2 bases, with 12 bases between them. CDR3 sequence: CASSSEGATYNEQFF. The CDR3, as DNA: TGTGCCAGCAGCTCCGAAGGGGCGACCTACAATGAGCAGTTCTTC. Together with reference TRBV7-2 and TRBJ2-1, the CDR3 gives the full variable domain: GAGVSQSPSNKVTEKGKDVELRCDPISGHTALYWYRQSLGQGLEFLIYFQGNSAPDKSGLPSDRFSAERTGGSVSTLTIQRTQQEDSAVYLCASSSEGATYNEQFFGPGTRLTVL.

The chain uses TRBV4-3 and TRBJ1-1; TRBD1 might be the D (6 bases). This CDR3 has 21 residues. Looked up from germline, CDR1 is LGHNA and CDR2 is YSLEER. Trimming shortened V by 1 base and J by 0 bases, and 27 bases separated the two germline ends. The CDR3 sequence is CASSQGMTGVPGGPMNTEAFF. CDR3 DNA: TGCGCCAGCAGCCAAGGAATGACAGGCGTCCCAGGCGGGCCGATGAACACTGAAGCTTTCTTT.

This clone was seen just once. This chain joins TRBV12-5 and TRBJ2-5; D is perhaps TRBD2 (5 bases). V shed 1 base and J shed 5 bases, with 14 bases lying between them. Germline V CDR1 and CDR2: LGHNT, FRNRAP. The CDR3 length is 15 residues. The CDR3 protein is CASGLAPGSWETQYF. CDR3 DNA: TGTGCTAGTGGTTTGGCCCCGGGAAGTTGGGAGACCCAGTACTTC.

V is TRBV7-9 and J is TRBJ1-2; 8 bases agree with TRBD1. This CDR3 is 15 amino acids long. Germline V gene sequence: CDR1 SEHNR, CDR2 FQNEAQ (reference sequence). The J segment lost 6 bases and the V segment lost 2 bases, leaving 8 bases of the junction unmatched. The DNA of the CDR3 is TGTGCCAGCAGCTTACGGGTTTCAGGGGGCGATGGCTACACCTTC. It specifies CASSLRVSGGDGYTF.

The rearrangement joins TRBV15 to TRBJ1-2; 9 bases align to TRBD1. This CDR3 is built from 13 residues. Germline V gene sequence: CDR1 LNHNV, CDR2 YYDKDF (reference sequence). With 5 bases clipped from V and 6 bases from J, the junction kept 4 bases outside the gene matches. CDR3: CATSAGQGHGYTF. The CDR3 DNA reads TGTGCCACCAGCGCGGGACAGGGACATGGCTACACCTTC.

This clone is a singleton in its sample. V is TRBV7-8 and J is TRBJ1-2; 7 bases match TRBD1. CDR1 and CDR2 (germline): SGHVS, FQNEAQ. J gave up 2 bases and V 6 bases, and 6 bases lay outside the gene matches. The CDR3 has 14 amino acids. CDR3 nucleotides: TGTGCCAGCAGTCCCGACAGGGAGAACTATGGCTACACCTTC. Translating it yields CASSPDRENYGYTF.

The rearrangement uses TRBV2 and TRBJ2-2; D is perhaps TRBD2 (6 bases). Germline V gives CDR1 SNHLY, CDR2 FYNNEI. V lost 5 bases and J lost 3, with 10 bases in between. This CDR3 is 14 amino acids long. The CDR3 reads CASSLDYDTGELFF. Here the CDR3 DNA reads TGTGCCAGCAGTTTGGACTACGACACCGGGGAGCTGTTTTTT.

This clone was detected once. DNA of the CDR3: TGTGCCAGCAGCGGGACAGGCGCAGATACGCAGTATTTT. It translates to CASSGTGADTQYF. The gene calls are TRBV2 and TRBJ2-3; 8 bases align to TRBD1. This CDR3 spans 13 amino acids. CDR1 SNHLY and CDR2 FYNNEI come from the germline V gene. The J segment lost 4 bases and the V segment lost 6 bases, leaving 3 bases of the junction unmatched.

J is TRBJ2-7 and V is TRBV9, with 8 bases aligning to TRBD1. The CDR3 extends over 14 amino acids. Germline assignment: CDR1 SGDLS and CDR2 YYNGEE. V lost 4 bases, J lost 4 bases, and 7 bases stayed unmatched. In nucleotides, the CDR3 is TGTGCCAGCAGCTCAGGACAGGGACCTTACGAGCAGTACTTC. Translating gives CASSSGQGPYEQYF.

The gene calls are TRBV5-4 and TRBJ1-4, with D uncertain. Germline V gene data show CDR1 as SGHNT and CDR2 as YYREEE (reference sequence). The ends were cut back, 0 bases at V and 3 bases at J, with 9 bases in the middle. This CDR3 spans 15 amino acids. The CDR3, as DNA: TGTGCCAGCAGCTTGGCGAACAGCCCTAATGAAAAACTGTTTTTT. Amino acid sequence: CASSLANSPNEKLFF. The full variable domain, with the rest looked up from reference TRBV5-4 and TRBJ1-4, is ETGVTQSPTHLIKTRGQQVTLRCSSQSGHNTVSWYQQALGQGPQFIFQYYREEENGRGNFPPRFSGLQFPNYSSELNVNALELDDSALYLCASSLANSPNEKLFFGSGTQLSVL.

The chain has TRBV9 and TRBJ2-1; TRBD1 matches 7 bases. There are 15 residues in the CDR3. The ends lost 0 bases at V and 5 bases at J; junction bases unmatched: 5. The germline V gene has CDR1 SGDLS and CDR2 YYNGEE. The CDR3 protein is CASSVGDRPNNEQFF. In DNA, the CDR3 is TGTGCCAGCAGCGTAGGGGACAGACCCAACAATGAGCAGTTCTTC.

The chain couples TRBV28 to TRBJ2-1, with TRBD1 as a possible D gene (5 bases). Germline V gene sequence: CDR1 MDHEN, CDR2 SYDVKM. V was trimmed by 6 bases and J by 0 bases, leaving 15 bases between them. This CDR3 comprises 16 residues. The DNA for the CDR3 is TGTGCCAGCAGACGTGCGACAGTTATCTCCTACAATGAGCAGTTCTTC. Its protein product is CASRRATVISYNEQFF.

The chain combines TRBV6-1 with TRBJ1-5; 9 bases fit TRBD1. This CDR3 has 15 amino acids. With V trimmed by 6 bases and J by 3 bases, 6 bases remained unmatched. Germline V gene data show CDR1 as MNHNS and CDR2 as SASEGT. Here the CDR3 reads CASRPTGGLNQPQHF. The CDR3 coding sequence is TGTGCCAGCAGACCCACAGGGGGCCTCAATCAGCCCCAGCATTTT.

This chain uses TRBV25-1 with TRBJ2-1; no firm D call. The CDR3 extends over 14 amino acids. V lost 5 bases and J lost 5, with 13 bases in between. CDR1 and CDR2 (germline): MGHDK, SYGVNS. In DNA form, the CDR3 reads TGTGCCAGCAGTATTGGTAGCAGCAACAATGAGCAGTTCTTC. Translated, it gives CASSIGSSNNEQFF.

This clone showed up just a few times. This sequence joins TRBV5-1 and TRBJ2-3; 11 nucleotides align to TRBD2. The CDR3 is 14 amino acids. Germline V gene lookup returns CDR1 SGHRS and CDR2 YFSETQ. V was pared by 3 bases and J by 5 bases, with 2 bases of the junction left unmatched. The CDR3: CASSSGTSGDTQYF. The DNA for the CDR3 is TGCGCCAGCAGCTCTGGGACTAGCGGAGATACGCAGTATTTT.

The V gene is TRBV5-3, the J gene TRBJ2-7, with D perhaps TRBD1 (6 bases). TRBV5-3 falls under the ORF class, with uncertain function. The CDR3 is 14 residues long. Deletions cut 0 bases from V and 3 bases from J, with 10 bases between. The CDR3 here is CARSLAGDNYEQYF. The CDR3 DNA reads TGTGCCAGAAGCTTGGCAGGGGACAACTACGAGCAGTACTTC.

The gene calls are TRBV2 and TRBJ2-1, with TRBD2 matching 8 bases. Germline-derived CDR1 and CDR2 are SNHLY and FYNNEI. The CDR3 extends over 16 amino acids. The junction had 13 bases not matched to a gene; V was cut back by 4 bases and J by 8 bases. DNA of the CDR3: TGTGCCAGCAGTGCTTTTCTAGCGGGTGGGCCGGATGAGCAGTTCTTC. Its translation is CASSAFLAGGPDEQFF.

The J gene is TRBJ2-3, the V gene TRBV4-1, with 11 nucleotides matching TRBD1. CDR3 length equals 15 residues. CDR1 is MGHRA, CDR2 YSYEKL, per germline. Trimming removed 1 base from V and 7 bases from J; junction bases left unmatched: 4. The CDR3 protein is CASSQGDRGSYTQYF. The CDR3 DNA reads TGCGCCAGCAGCCAAGGGGACAGGGGGTCATATACGCAGTATTTT.